The entry below gives a single T cell receptor beta chain sequence along with its context. This sample was included in a study of blood T cell repertoires in COVID-19. Libraries were prepared by immunoSEQ multiplex PCR; TCRdb keeps only in-frame clonotypes and omits some of them. The repertoire has about 480,000 clones, 88% of them found once; the top ten carry around 12%. Germline V gene lookup returns CDR1 KGHSH and CDR2 LQKENI. The CDR3 runs to 15 residues. With 6 bases removed from V and 0 bases from J, the gap between germline ends came to 14 bases. This sequence was found in a woman aged 50 to 60 with COVID-19, enrolled during active disease. The chain uses TRBV18 and TRBJ1-1; D is ambiguous. The specimen sequenced was peripheral blood. In DNA form, the CDR3 reads TGTGCCAGCTCGTCGGCGGGGAACATGAACACTGAAGCTTTCTTT. It specifies CASSSAGNMNTEAFF.